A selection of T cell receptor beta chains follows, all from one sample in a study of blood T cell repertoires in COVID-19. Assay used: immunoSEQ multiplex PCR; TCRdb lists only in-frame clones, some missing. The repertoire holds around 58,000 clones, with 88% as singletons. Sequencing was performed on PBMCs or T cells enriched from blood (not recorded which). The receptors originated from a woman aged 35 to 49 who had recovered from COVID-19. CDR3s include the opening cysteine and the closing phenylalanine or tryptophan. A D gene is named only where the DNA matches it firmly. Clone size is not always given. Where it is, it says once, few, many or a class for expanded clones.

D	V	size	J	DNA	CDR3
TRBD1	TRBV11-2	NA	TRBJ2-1	TGTGCCAGCACCCCCCTTGGACAGGGGGATCCTTCGGGTGAGCAGTTCTTC	CASTPLGQGDPSGEQFF
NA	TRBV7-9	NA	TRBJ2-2	TGTGCCAGCAGGCCCCGGAGCACCGGGGAGCTGTTTTTT	CASRPRSTGELFF
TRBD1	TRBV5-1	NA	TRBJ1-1	TGCGCCAGCAGCCGGCAGACAGGGTTGAACACTGAAGCTTTCTTT	CASSRQTGLNTEAFF
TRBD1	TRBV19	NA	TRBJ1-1	TGTGCCAGTAGTACTCAGGGGGCGGCCACTGAAGCTTTCTTT	CASSTQGAATEAFF
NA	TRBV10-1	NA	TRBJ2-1	TGCGCCAGCAGTGGCCGCGGCCTCACCGGGAATGAGCAGTTCTTC	CASSGRGLTGNEQFF
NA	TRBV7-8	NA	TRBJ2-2	TGTGCCAGCAGCTTTAAAACTACCGCCCAGATTAACACCGGGGAGCTGTTTTTT	CASSFKTTAQINTGELFF
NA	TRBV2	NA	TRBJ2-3	TGTGCCAACAAGGAGAGCACAGATACGCAGTATTTT	CANKESTDTQYF
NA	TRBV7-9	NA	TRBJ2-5	TGTGCCAGCAGCTTAGCGCGGAGAGAGACCCAGTACTTC	CASSLARRETQYF
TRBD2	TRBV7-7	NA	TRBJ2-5	TGTGCCAGCAGCCCCCCTAGCGGGGGGATGGGAGAGACCCAGTACTTC	CASSPPSGGMGETQYF
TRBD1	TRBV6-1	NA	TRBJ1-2	TGTGCCAGCAGTGAAGGGGGGACAGGGTATGGCTACACCTTC	CASSEGGTGYGYTF
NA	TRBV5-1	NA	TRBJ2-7	TGCGCCAGCAGCTTGGCCCTTGGGCAGGGAACTTACGAGCAGTACTTC	CASSLALGQGTYEQYF
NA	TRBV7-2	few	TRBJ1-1	TGTGCCAGCAGCCCGAAGCGACGGAACATGAACACTGAAGCTTTCTTT	CASSPKRRNMNTEAFF
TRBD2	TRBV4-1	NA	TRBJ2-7	TGCGCCAGCAGCCAAGATCTTGGCGGGGGAATGATCTACGAGCAGTACTTC	CASSQDLGGGMIYEQYF
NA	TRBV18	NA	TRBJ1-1	TGTGCCAGCTCACCGCCAGTGAACACTGAAGCTTTCTTT	CASSPPVNTEAFF
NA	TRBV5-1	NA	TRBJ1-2	TGCGCCAGCAGCCCTAGGAGCAGGGAACCATATGGCTACACCTTC	CASSPRSREPYGYTF
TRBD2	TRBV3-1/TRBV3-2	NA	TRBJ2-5	TGTGCCAGCAGCCTATCTGCTAGCGGGGGCTACCAAGAGACCCAGTACTTC	CASSLSASGGYQETQYF
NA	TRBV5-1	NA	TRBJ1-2	TGCGCCAGCAGCGCTGAGCTCCAGGCTGGCTACACCTTC	CASSAELQAGYTF
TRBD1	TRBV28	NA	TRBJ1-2	TGTGCCAGCAGCTTAAGACAGGGGGCTCTGTCCTATGGCTACACCTTC	CASSLRQGALSYGYTF
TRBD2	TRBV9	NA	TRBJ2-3	TGTGCCAGCAGCGTAGCGGCGGGGGGGCTGACAGATACGCAGTATTTT	CASSVAAGGLTDTQYF
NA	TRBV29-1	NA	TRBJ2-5	TGCAGCGTTGTGGTTGGGGGCGAGACCCAGTACTTC	CSVVVGGETQYF
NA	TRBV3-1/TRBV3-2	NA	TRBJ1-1	TGTGCCAGCAGCCATTTGGACAGTCGAAACACTGAAGCTTTCTTT	CASSHLDSRNTEAFF
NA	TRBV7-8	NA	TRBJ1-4	TGTGCCAGCAGTCTTGCAACTAATGAAAAACTGTTTTTT	CASSLATNEKLFF
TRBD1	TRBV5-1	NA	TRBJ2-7	TGCGCCAGCAGCTTGTCTCCGGGACAGGGGACCTACGAGCAGTACTTC	CASSLSPGQGTYEQYF
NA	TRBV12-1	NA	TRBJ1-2	TGTGCCAGCAGCTCGACTACTAACTATGGCTACACCTTC	CASSSTTNYGYTF
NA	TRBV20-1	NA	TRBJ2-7	TGCAGTGCTAGAGGACAGAGCGAGCAGTACTTC	CSARGQSEQYF
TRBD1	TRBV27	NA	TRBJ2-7	TGTGCCAGCAGTTCGGTGACAGGGGGCAGGTACGAGCAGTACTTC	CASSSVTGGRYEQYF
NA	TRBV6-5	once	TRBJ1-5	TGTGCCAGCCTGACGGGAGGTCAGCCCCAGCATTTT	CASLTGGQPQHF
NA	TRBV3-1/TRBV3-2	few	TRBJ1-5	TGTGCCAGCAGCCAAGGTCAACAGGGTAATCAGCCCCAGCATTTT	CASSQGQQGNQPQHF
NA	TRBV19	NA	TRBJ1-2	TGTGCCAGTAGTACTTCCCTTAGGACAGACTATGGCTACACCTTC	CASSTSLRTDYGYTF
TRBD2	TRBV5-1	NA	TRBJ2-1	TGCGCCAGCAGCTTGTTGCAGCGGGACTACAATGAGCAGTTCTTC	CASSLLQRDYNEQFF
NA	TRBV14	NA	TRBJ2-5	TGTGCCAGCAGCCCGACAGCCTCAAAGACCCAGTACTTC	CASSPTASKTQYF
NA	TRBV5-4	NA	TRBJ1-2	TGTGCCAGCAGCTTGGATCCAGGGGATAACTATGGCTACACCTTC	CASSLDPGDNYGYTF
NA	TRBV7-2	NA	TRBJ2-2	TGTGCCAGCAGCTTAAATGCAGGAACCGGGGAGCTGTTTTTT	CASSLNAGTGELFF
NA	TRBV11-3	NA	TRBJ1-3	TGTGCCAGCAGCTTTCTAACAGGGTATGGAAACACCATATATTTT	CASSFLTGYGNTIYF
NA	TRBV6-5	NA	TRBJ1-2	TGTGCCAGCAGTTACTCAGGGGGAAACTATGGCTACACCTTC	CASSYSGGNYGYTF
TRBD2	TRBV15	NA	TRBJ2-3	TGTGCCACCAGCAGAGAGGGGACTAGCGGCTTCACAGATACGCAGTATTTT	CATSREGTSGFTDTQYF
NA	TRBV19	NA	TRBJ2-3	TGTGCCAGTAGTAGGGCTTCGGGGGGCGTCAGCACAGATACGCAGTATTTT	CASSRASGGVSTDTQYF
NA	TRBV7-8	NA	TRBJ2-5	TGTGCCAGCAGCTTGGCTAGAATCCCGGAGACCCAGTACTTC	CASSLARIPETQYF
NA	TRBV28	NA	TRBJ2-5	TGTGCCAGCGGGGGGGCCCAGGAGACCCAGTACTTC	CASGGAQETQYF
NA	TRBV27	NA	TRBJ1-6	TGTGCCAGCAGGACGACAAATTCACCCCTCCACTTT	CASRTTNSPLHF
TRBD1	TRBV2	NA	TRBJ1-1	TGTGCCAGCAGTGTATTCCTCCGACAGGGAAACACTGAAGCTTTCTTT	CASSVFLRQGNTEAFF
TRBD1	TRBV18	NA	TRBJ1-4	TGTGCCAGCTCACCTTCGACAGGGGGCAATGAAAAACTGTTTTTT	CASSPSTGGNEKLFF